Each of the 8 T cell receptor beta chains below was sequenced from the same sample in a study of blood T cell repertoires in COVID-19. The assay was immunoSEQ multiplex PCR, and TCRdb's table has in-frame clones only and misses some. The sample contains about 140,000 clones, roughly 88% of which appear only once. Sequencing was performed on peripheral blood. The receptors here all came from a woman between 55 and 75 years old with acute or convalescent COVID-19.

This clone occurred once. The V gene is TRBV14, the J gene TRBJ2-4; TRBD1 aligns across 7 bases. Germline CDR1 and CDR2: SGHDN and FVKESK. The trim removed 2 bases at V and 0 bases at J, leaving 7 bases unmatched. The CDR3 is 17 residues long. The CDR3 loop reads CASSQSTGNLAKNIQYF. The DNA of the CDR3 is TGTGCCAGCAGCCAATCGACAGGGAATTTAGCCAAAAACATTCAGTACTTC.

The V and J genes are TRBV7-2 and TRBJ1-5; 7 bases agree with TRBD1. Germline-derived CDR1 and CDR2 are SGHTA and FQGNSA. CDR3 length equals 14 residues. The V and J ends lost 3 bases and 5 bases, in that order; junction bases with no gene match: 4. The CDR3 is CASSFTGVDQPQHF. CDR3 in DNA: TGTGCCAGCAGCTTCACAGGGGTGGATCAGCCCCAGCATTTT.

The chain uses TRBV21-1 and TRBJ1-5; the D segment call TRBD1 is taken from the table without a DNA check. TRBV21-1 is annotated as a pseudogene. CDR3 size: 15 residues. CDR3: CASSKRGQGGQPQHF. CDR3 DNA sequence: TGTGCCAGCAGCAAAAGGGGACAGGGGGGCCAGCCCCAGCATTTT.

This clone was detected only a few times. The chain employs TRBV27 and TRBJ1-2; D may be TRBD1 (6 bases). Deletions cut 7 bases from V and 8 bases from J, with 23 bases between. This CDR3 is built from 15 residues. The V gene's germline CDR1 is MNHEY and CDR2 SMNVEV (reference sequence). The CDR3 DNA is TGTGCCAGCAACCCTACAGGGACCCCGAGAGGGGGCTACACCTTC. Translated: CASNPTGTPRGGYTF.

The chain links TRBV11-2 to TRBJ1-1; 7 bases align to TRBD1. CDR3 size: 17 residues. CDR1 and CDR2 (germline): SGHAT, FQNNGV. V gave up 2 bases and J gave up 0 bases; unmatched junction bases: 9. In DNA form, the CDR3 reads TGTGCCAGCAGCTTAAATAGGGGGACAGTCATGAACACTGAAGCTTTCTTT. This sequence encodes CASSLNRGTVMNTEAFF.

The rearrangement joins TRBV5-4 to TRBJ1-5, with 8 bases aligning to TRBD1. Unmatched junction bases numbered 7, after V lost 4 bases and J lost 4 bases. The CDR3 runs 15 residues. Germline V gene data show CDR1 as SGHNT and CDR2 as YYREEE (reference sequence). The CDR3 spells CASSITGGGNQPQHF. In DNA, the CDR3 is TGTGCCAGCAGCATTACAGGGGGAGGGAATCAGCCCCAGCATTTT.

This chain links TRBV3-1 (or the pseudogene TRBV3-2) with TRBJ1-2; TRBD1 agrees at 8 bases. Germline V gene data show CDR1 as LGHDT and CDR2 as YNNKEL (reference sequence). The CDR3 is made up of 17 amino acids. Trimming removed 5 bases from V and 3 bases from J; junction bases left unmatched: 14. CDR3 region: CASSIEFWTGRDYGYTF. The CDR3, as DNA: TGTGCCAGCAGCATCGAATTCTGGACAGGGAGGGACTATGGCTACACCTTC.

The chain uses TRBV19 and TRBJ2-2; 7 bases fit TRBD2. CDR1 is LNHDA, CDR2 SQIVND, per germline (reference sequence). With 5 bases clipped from V and 11 bases from J, the junction kept 8 bases outside the gene matches. This CDR3 spans 13 amino acids. CDR3 loop: CASSSGGRRELFF. The CDR3 DNA sequence: TGTGCCAGTAGTTCGGGGGGACGGAGAGAGCTGTTTTTT.